One and the same sample provided the 10 T cell receptor beta chains below, sequenced in a study of radiotherapy plus CTLA-4 blockade in lung cancer (dated by TCRdb to the late 2010s). The library was made by the immunoSEQ multiplex PCR assay. As stored in TCRdb, this immuneACCESS dataset retains in-frame rearrangements with V and J assigned. A fraction of the clones does not appear; measured against another copy, unresolved V genes explain less than half of the discrepancy, and the remainder lacks a known reason. This sample is represented by tens of thousands of clones; 60% to 80% of them were singletons. The ten biggest clones cover roughly 10% of the sample. This sample comprised peripheral blood, obtained from a patient treated with radiotherapy plus ipilimumab. Every receptor here comes from a human donor with non-small cell lung cancer who had stable disease on radiotherapy plus ipilimumab.

V gene TRBV5-6 combines with J gene TRBJ2-1, with 14 bases aligning to TRBD2. The trim removed 0 bases at V and 7 bases at J, leaving 0 bases unmatched. The length of the CDR3 is 15 residues. The germline V gene has CDR1 SGHDT and CDR2 YYEEEE. Here the CDR3 DNA reads TGTGCCAGCAGCTTGGGACTAGCGGGGGGGAATGAGCAGTTCTTC. Its protein product is CASSLGLAGGNEQFF.

V and J are TRBV4-1 and TRBJ2-5; 7 bases agree with TRBD1. The junction had 12 bases not matched to a gene; V was cut back by 4 bases and J by 4 bases. Looked up from germline, CDR1 is MGHRA and CDR2 is YSYEKL. CDR3 size: 16 residues. The CDR3 region is CASSLVTGTVGETQYF. The CDR3 bases are TGCGCCAGCAGCCTTGTTACAGGGACAGTGGGAGAGACCCAGTACTTC.

This clone was recorded once. A read error may produce the germline difference seen at one junction end. The rearrangement links TRBV18 to TRBJ1-1; 9 bases agree with TRBD1. There are 16 residues in the CDR3. The V gene's germline CDR1 is KGHSH and CDR2 LQKENI. In nucleotides, the CDR3 is TGTGCCAGCTCCCCACTCGGGACAGGGAGAATCGGTGAAGCTTTCTTT. Translating it yields CASSPLGTGRIGEAFF.

V and J are TRBV9 and TRBJ1-1, with D hard to call. CDR1 is SGDLS, CDR2 YYNGEE, per germline. The length of the CDR3 is 14 residues. V gave up 4 bases and J gave up 4 bases, with 14 bases separating them. CDR3: CASSPRPGSTEAFF. CDR3 DNA sequence: TGTGCCAGCAGCCCACGACCGGGGAGCACTGAAGCTTTCTTT.

The CDR3 reads CASSLPRTGDGNTIYF. CDR3 DNA sequence: TGTGCCAGCAGCCTCCCCCGGACAGGGGATGGAAACACCATATATTTT. This chain joins TRBV9 and TRBJ1-3, with 9 positions matching TRBD1. V trimming: 4 bases; J trimming: 3 bases; junction bases outside the gene matches: 8. The CDR3 is 16 residues long. Germline CDR1 is SGDLS and CDR2 is YYNGEE.

The chain combines TRBV6-5 with TRBJ2-3, with TRBD1 matching over 7 bases. Germline V lookup: CDR1 MNHEY, CDR2 SVGAGI. There are 14 residues in the CDR3. V lost 5 bases to trimming and J lost 0 bases; unmatched junction nucleotides: 2. CDR3 nucleotides: TGTGCCAGCAGTCCGGGACAGAGCACAGATACGCAGTATTTT. Its translation: CASSPGQSTDTQYF.

V gene TRBV4-3 combines with J gene TRBJ2-5; no clear D gene. The germline V and J ends were trimmed by 1 base and 3 bases, with 6 bases remaining between them. Germline V lookup: CDR1 LGHNA, CDR2 YSLEER. The CDR3 is 13 residues long. As DNA, the CDR3 is TGCGCCAGCAGCCAAGCCGTAAAAGAGACCCAGTACTTC. Translating gives CASSQAVKETQYF.

The chain is built from TRBV2 and TRBJ1-4; TRBD1 matches at 7 bases. V shed 10 bases and J 7 bases; nucleotides not matched to a gene: 12. The CDR3 runs 14 residues. Germline assignment: CDR1 SNHLY and CDR2 FYNNEI. CDR3 bases: TGTGCCACCGGGTCGGAGGGGGCGAGTGAAAAACTGTTTTTT. Protein: CATGSEGASEKLFF.

The rearrangement joins TRBV5-4 to TRBJ1-1; 7 bases are shared with TRBD1. The length of the CDR3 is 16 residues. In germline, CDR1 is SGHNT, CDR2 YYREEE (reference sequence). Losses at the gene ends were 0 bases for V and 4 bases for J; bases not matched to a gene: 9. The CDR3 sequence: CASSLAPAGQTTEAFF. The CDR3 nucleotides are TGTGCCAGCAGCTTGGCGCCGGCGGGACAGACCACTGAAGCTTTCTTT.

This clone turned up a few times. V is TRBV5-4 and J is TRBJ1-6, with unresolved D. The CDR3 runs 14 residues. CDR1 and CDR2 (germline): SGHNT, YYREEE (reference sequence). Trimming shortened V by 4 bases and J by 2 bases, and 7 bases separated the two germline ends. The CDR3 DNA reads as TGTGCCAGCAGCCCTAGGGCCTATAATTCACCCCTCCACTTT. Amino acids: CASSPRAYNSPLHF.